This TCR beta chain is from a study of T cell clones after liver transplantation. Study context: Third-party-reactive TCRbeta sequences from pre-transplant mixed lymphocyte reactions served as antigen-independent comparators. Apart from a few HCV-positive recipients, transplants were for non-autoimmune, non-viral reasons. Timepoints were pre-transplant, pre-withdrawal, and after withdrawal was completed or failed.

Sequencing used immunoSEQ multiplex PCR; TCRdb keeps in-frame clones, though not all of them. The profile covers under 85,000 clones, with roughly 80% appearing a single time and around 0.72% taken by the ten largest. CDR3 size: 13 residues. V lost 5 bases to trimming and J lost 5 bases, with 12 bases between them. CDR1 and CDR2 (germline): SGHAT, FQNNGV. The table lists this clone with a few counts. The chain couples TRBV11-2 to TRBJ2-5, with a weak D call TRBD1 (6 bases). The TCR comes from a human patient who received a liver transplant. Some of these T cells may belong to the graft donor. The specimen was CD4+ T cells from blood, collected 12 months after liver transplant. This CDR3 is CASSIQGLETQYF. The DNA for the CDR3 is TGTGCCAGCAGCATACAGGGTTTGGAGACCCAGTACTTC.